This TCR beta chain was sequenced for a study of cytomegalovirus exposure and HLA in healthy donors. As for the study in general: As an earlier analysis found, about 190 million T cells yielded approximately 110 million unique TCR beta sequences. General study points: Later analysis identified some 16,000 TCR beta sequences associated with HLA alleles, using a false discovery rate threshold of 0.05.

Germline V gene lookup returns CDR1 LNHDA and CDR2 SQIVND (reference sequence). The CDR3 totals 13 residues. V gave up 0 bases and J gave up 12 bases, with 14 bases separating them. In the case of this clone: Its matching antigen is unknown.

Primers for the PCR totalled 60 Vbeta and 13 Jbeta. Sequencing used immunoSEQ multiplex PCR; TCRdb keeps in-frame clones, though not all of them. The table lists around 62,000 clones, roughly 80% of them singletons, with approximately 5.4% in the top ten. The sample consisted of PBMCs. The sequence was collected from a male donor in good health and CMV-seropositive. The rearrangement links TRBV19 to TRBJ1-2; no reliable D call. For the CDR3, the DNA is TGTGCCAGTAGTATAGAGATCTGGAGGCAACACACCTTC. Translating gives CASSIEIWRQHTF. The variable domain in full, with the rest retrieved from reference TRBV19 and TRBJ1-2, is DGGITQSPKYLFRKEGQNVTLSCEQNLNHDAMYWYRQDPGQGLRLIYYSQIVNDFQKGDIAEGYSVSREKKESFPLTVTSAQKNPTAFYLCASSIEIWRQHTFGSGTRLTVV.